One and the same sample provided the 15 T cell receptor beta chains below, sequenced in a study of beta chain features in type 1 diabetes. What was sequenced were expressed TCRB transcripts, since all of the isolated RNA had been reverse transcribed. Sequencing used immunoSEQ multiplex PCR; TCRdb keeps in-frame clones, though not all of them. This table holds tens of thousands of clones, under 45% found once. Study outcomes and limitations: Shorter TCRB CDR3s, moderately but significantly so, were found in Type 1 diabetes patients in all four CD4+ subsets.

The antigens for these receptors are not known. Sequencing was performed on Tregs from blood. These receptors came from a man in his thirties or forties with type 1 diabetes.

In its sample, this clone was seen a few times. V gene TRBV6-1 combines with J gene TRBJ2-1, with D possibly matching TRBD2 (5 bases). V shed 0 bases and J shed 7 bases, with 10 bases lying between them. The CDR3 sequence is 14 residues long. Germline CDR1 and CDR2: MNHNS and SASEGT. The CDR3 DNA follows: TGTGCCAGCAGTGAAGCCTGGGAGTGGAATGAGCAGTTCTTC. Its translation is CASSEAWEWNEQFF.

The chain combines TRBV6-5 with TRBJ2-2; D is uncertain. Trimming took off 2 bases at V and 3 bases at J, with 4 bases between the two ends. CDR3 length equals 13 residues. Germline loops: CDR1 MNHEY, CDR2 SVGAGI. CDR3 in amino acids: CASSYRDTGELFF. The CDR3 region has the DNA TGTGCCAGCAGTTACAGAGACACCGGGGAGCTGTTTTTT.

The chain employs TRBV27 and TRBJ1-3, with TRBD1 as a possible D gene (6 bases). The CDR3 spans 15 residues. Germline V gene lookup returns CDR1 MNHEY and CDR2 SMNVEV (reference sequence). The V and J ends lost 0 bases and 3 bases respectively, with 9 bases between them. The CDR3 loop reads CASSLSGQFGNTIYF. The CDR3, as DNA: TGTGCCAGCAGTTTATCAGGACAGTTTGGAAACACCATATATTTT.

J is TRBJ2-5 and V is TRBV4-1; D is unresolved. This CDR3 contains 16 residues. Germline V gives CDR1 MGHRA, CDR2 YSYEKL. With 1 base removed from V and 2 bases from J, the gap between germline ends came to 14 bases. CDR3 nucleotides: TGCGCCAGCAGCCAAGGGTCCAGATCGCCACAAGAGACCCAGTACTTC. This codes for CASSQGSRSPQETQYF.

The J gene is TRBJ1-1, the V gene TRBV18; D not certain. In germline, CDR1 is KGHSH, CDR2 LQKENI. This CDR3 comprises 14 residues. The germline V and J ends were trimmed by 3 bases and 1 base, with 9 bases remaining between them. CDR3 amino acids: CASSPVSGNTEAFF. CDR3 sequence (DNA): TGTGCCAGCTCACCGGTTTCAGGGAACACTGAAGCTTTCTTT.

The V call is TRBV28, the J call TRBJ1-5; D unresolved. Germline lookup yields CDR1 MDHEN and CDR2 SYDVKM. V was cut by 5 bases and J by 1 base, with 15 bases left in between. This CDR3 is 16 amino acids long. CDR3 bases: TGTGCCAGCAGTCTCCCTTTAACAGTCAGCAATCAGCCCCAGCATTTT. It yields the protein CASSLPLTVSNQPQHF.

The rearrangement uses TRBV6-1 and TRBJ2-1; 7 bases agree with TRBD1. Germline values: CDR1 MNHNS, CDR2 SASEGT. The junction had 12 bases not matched to a gene; V was cut back by 6 bases and J by 7 bases. This CDR3 has 15 amino acids. In nucleotides, the CDR3 is TGTGCCAGCAGCCCTGACAGGGAACCGGCGAATGAGCAGTTCTTC. Protein product: CASSPDREPANEQFF.

The chain has TRBV6-5 and TRBJ1-3; D may be TRBD1 (5 bases). V lost 8 bases to trimming and J lost 6 bases, with 17 bases between them. The germline V gene has CDR1 MNHEY and CDR2 SVGAGI. The CDR3 runs 14 residues. The chain's CDR3 is CASVGRGLENTIYF. The DNA for the CDR3 is TGTGCCAGCGTGGGGAGGGGTTTAGAAAACACCATATATTTT.

The gene calls are TRBV2 and TRBJ2-1; 9 nucleotides match TRBD2. Germline V lookup: CDR1 SNHLY, CDR2 FYNNEI. Trimming removed 7 bases from V and 7 bases from J; junction bases left unmatched: 8. This CDR3 has 14 amino acids. CDR3 loop: CASKKLAGLNEQFF. CDR3 nucleotides: TGTGCCAGCAAGAAGCTAGCGGGGTTGAATGAGCAGTTCTTC.

This clone has just a few counts. This sequence joins TRBV6-6 and TRBJ2-3; a possible D gene is TRBD1 (6 bases). Trimming cost V 0 bases and J 4 bases, with 11 bases left between them. Germline-derived CDR1 and CDR2 are MNHNY and SVGAGI (reference sequence). The CDR3 length is 15 residues. Here the CDR3 reads CASSYSGAAADTQYF. CDR3 coding DNA: TGTGCCAGCAGTTACTCGGGGGCGGCCGCAGATACGCAGTATTTT.

The genes are TRBV6-5 and TRBJ2-7; 9 bases line up with TRBD2. This CDR3 contains 13 residues. In germline, CDR1 is MNHEY, CDR2 SVGAGI. Losses at the gene ends were 7 bases for V and 2 bases for J; bases not matched to a gene: 3. The CDR3 DNA follows: TGTGCCAGCAACGAGCGGGAGGCCTACGAGCAGTACTTC. Protein sequence: CASNEREAYEQYF.

This clone was seen a few times. An end of the junction does not agree with germline; a read error may underlie this. The chain uses TRBV7-2 and TRBJ2-7; TRBD1 matches at 8 bases. CDR1 SGHTA and CDR2 FQGNSA come from the germline V gene. The CDR3 has 15 residues. The chain's CDR3 is CASSLGQGAIYEQYF. The CDR3 region has the DNA TGTGCCAGCAGTTTAGGACAGGGCGCTATCTACGAGCAGTACTTC.

Remarks on this clone: Germline and junction disagree at one end, which may indicate a read error. The chain recombines TRBV7-7 with TRBJ2-2, with TRBD1 as a possible D gene (6 bases). This CDR3 is 15 amino acids long. The germline gives CDR1 SSHAT, CDR2 FNYEAQ (reference sequence). CDR3 protein: CASSQGRGGSGELFF. Written as DNA, the CDR3 is TGTGCTAGCAGCCAGGGTAGAGGGGGATCCGGGGAGCTGTTTTTT.

This clone showed up just a few times. The chain uses TRBV7-9 and TRBJ2-3, with 10 bases aligning to TRBD2. V trimming: 4 bases; J trimming: 11 bases; junction bases outside the gene matches: 6. Germline V CDR1 and CDR2: SEHNR, FQNEAQ (reference sequence). The CDR3 runs 13 residues. The CDR3 nucleotides are TGTGCCAGCAGCTCAACAGCGGGAGGGGAGCAGTATTTT. Translated: CASSSTAGGEQYF.

The J gene is TRBJ2-4, the V gene TRBV18; D is possibly TRBD1 (5 bases). Germline V gene data show CDR1 as KGHSH and CDR2 as LQKENI. Trimming removed 7 bases from V and 2 bases from J, with 12 bases in between. The CDR3 totals 14 residues. The chain's CDR3 is CASFQSGTKNIQYF. CDR3 nucleotide sequence: TGTGCCAGCTTTCAATCAGGGACCAAAAACATTCAGTACTTC.